These 24 T cell receptor beta chains were sequenced from one sample in a study of T cells in Graves' hyperthyroidism and ophthalmopathy. The CDR3 regions of TCR beta were amplified from RNA transcripts. A first-round RT-PCR of the TCR CDR3 used the HTBI primer set. TCRdb analysed the multiplex PCR reads with MiXCR anew, one entry per CDR3 protein. Altogether around 400,000 distinct CDR3 sequences are present, about 25% being singletons, with the ten largest covering about 73%. The specimen was blood. These TCRs come from a man between 45 and 60 years old with Graves' hyperthyroidism.

The sample holds many counts of this clonotype. The chain joins TRBV7-6 to TRBJ1-1; no reliable D call. Germline loops: CDR1 SGHVS, CDR2 FNYEAQ. The V end lost 1 base, the J end lost 1 base, and 10 bases lay between the germline ends. The CDR3 sequence is 15 residues long. In nucleotides, the CDR3 is TGTGCCAGCAGCTTAGACGCGTCGCGGAACACTGAAGCTTTCTTT. Translation gives CASSLDASRNTEAFF. Full variable domain (outside the CDR3, taken from reference TRBV7-6 and TRBJ1-1): GAGVSQSPRYKVTKRGQDVALRCDPISGHVSLYWYRQALGQGPEFLTYFNYEAQQDKSGLPNDRFSAERPEGSISTLTIQRTEQRDSAMYRCASSLDASRNTEAFFGQGTRLTVV.

CDR3 in DNA: TGTGCCAGCAGTCTGAGGGACTACGCTCACAATGAGCAGTTCTTC. Amino acid sequence: CASSLRDYAHNEQFF. The chain carries TRBV27 and TRBJ2-1; 7 positions match TRBD2. The V and J ends lost 5 bases and 5 bases, in that order; junction bases with no gene match: 9. The CDR3 extends over 15 amino acids. Looked up from germline, CDR1 is MNHEY and CDR2 is SMNVEV (reference sequence).

This chain uses TRBV27 with TRBJ1-2, with 10 bases lining up with TRBD1. Germline-derived CDR1 and CDR2 are MNHEY and SMNVEV (reference sequence). Trimming at V came to 5 bases and at J to 4 bases, leaving 4 bases not matched to a gene. This CDR3 contains 14 residues. CDR3: CASSGGQGFYGYTF. In nucleotides, the CDR3 is TGTGCCAGCAGTGGGGGACAGGGGTTCTATGGCTACACCTTC.

The V gene is TRBV3-1, the J gene TRBJ1-2; D gene unclear. Per germline, CDR1 LGHDT and CDR2 YNNKEL (reference sequence). V dropped 0 bases and J dropped 3 bases, with 11 bases sitting between them. There are 15 residues in the CDR3. Here the CDR3 DNA reads TGTGCCAGCAGCCAAGATTGGGTTGATGACTATGGCTACACCTTC. Translating gives CASSQDWVDDYGYTF.

This chain joins TRBV10-3 and TRBJ2-3; D is possibly TRBD1 (6 bases). The germline gives CDR1 ENHRY, CDR2 SYGVKD. Trimming cost V 7 bases and J 3 bases, with 14 bases left between them. The CDR3 consists of 14 residues. The CDR3 DNA is TGTGCCATCAATCCAGGGGAGATGACAGATACGCAGTATTTT. This codes for CAINPGEMTDTQYF.

The chain recombines TRBV20-1 with TRBJ1-2; 11 nucleotides agree with TRBD1. Germline CDR1 and CDR2: DFQATT and SNEGSKA (reference sequence). V shed 6 bases and J 3 bases; nucleotides not matched to a gene: 21. This CDR3 comprises 19 residues. CDR3: CSALNGRWDRGGRDYGYTF. CDR3 bases: TGCAGTGCCCTCAACGGTCGTTGGGACAGGGGGGGACGGGACTATGGCTACACCTTC.

The sample holds a few counts of this clonotype. This chain links TRBV2 with TRBJ2-3; 7 bases map to TRBD2. V lost 7 bases, J lost 0 bases, and 4 bases stayed unmatched. The CDR3 covers 14 residues. From germline, CDR1 is SNHLY and CDR2 FYNNEI. CDR3 coding DNA: TGTGCCAGCAAGCCGGGGGGTAGCACAGATACGCAGTATTTT. Protein sequence: CASKPGGSTDTQYF.

The V call is TRBV5-1, the J call TRBJ2-3, with D possibly TRBD2 on 5 matching bases. Trimming pared 2 bases from V and 4 bases from J, leaving 14 bases between. Germline assignment: CDR1 SGHRS and CDR2 YFSETQ. The CDR3 is 15 amino acids. CDR3 bases: TGCGCCAGCAGCTTTCACGGGATGTCGGCAGATACGCAGTATTTT. This translates into CASSFHGMSADTQYF.

This clonotype was observed a few times. J is TRBJ2-3 and V is TRBV29-1; TRBD2 is a possible D gene (5 bases). Trimming took 1 base from V and 6 from J, leaving 17 bases between them. This CDR3 has 15 amino acids. Germline V gives CDR1 SQVTM, CDR2 ANQGSEA. The CDR3 nucleotides read TGCAGCGTTGAAGGGGCCCGGGGAGCAGCGGATACGCAGTATTTT. Its translation is CSVEGARGAADTQYF.

The chain has TRBV28 and TRBJ2-1, with TRBD2 matching 8 bases. The junction had 8 bases not matched to a gene; V was cut back by 5 bases and J by 2 bases. Germline CDR1 reads MDHEN; CDR2 reads SYDVKM. This CDR3 has 16 residues. The CDR3 region is CASSPVGAGAYNEQFF. The DNA of the CDR3 is TGTGCCAGCAGTCCCGTCGGAGCGGGAGCCTACAATGAGCAGTTCTTC.

This rearrangement joins TRBV7-3 to TRBJ2-1; 11 positions match TRBD2. Trimming cost V 1 base and J 10 bases; bases outside gene matches: 9. This CDR3 is built from 16 residues. CDR1 and CDR2 from the germline V gene are SGHTA and FQGTGA. CDR3 region: CASSLRGLAGGHEQFF. The CDR3 nucleotides are TGTGCCAGCAGCTTAAGGGGGCTAGCGGGAGGACACGAGCAGTTCTTC.

This rearrangement joins TRBV7-3 to TRBJ2-1; 9 bases fit TRBD2. Germline loops: CDR1 SGHTA, CDR2 FQGTGA. The trim removed 5 bases at V and 6 bases at J, leaving 11 bases unmatched. The CDR3 has 16 amino acids. CDR3 sequence reads: CASSQPLREGPNEQFF. CDR3 bases: TGTGCCAGCAGCCAGCCTTTGCGGGAGGGCCCCAATGAGCAGTTCTTC.

This clonotype showed up just a few times. The V gene is TRBV18, the J gene TRBJ2-1; 7 bases match TRBD1. Germline V gene lookup returns CDR1 KGHSH and CDR2 LQKENI. This CDR3 is built from 15 residues. V lost 3 bases and J lost 8; bases outside the gene matches: 10. The chain's CDR3 is CASSPRSQGVDEQFF. The CDR3 DNA is TGTGCCAGCTCACCGAGGTCGCAGGGGGTGGATGAGCAGTTCTTC.

The chain recombines TRBV19 with TRBJ1-5, with D unresolved. The length of the CDR3 is 15 residues. Trimming stripped 3 bases from V and 2 bases from J, with 11 bases between. CDR1 is LNHDA and CDR2 is SQIVND in the germline V gene (reference sequence). The CDR3 loop is CASSIKARGNQPQHF. CDR3 DNA sequence: TGTGCCAGTAGTATTAAGGCGAGGGGCAATCAGCCCCAGCATTTT.

This clonotype was observed a handful of times. The chain combines TRBV6-1 with TRBJ1-5; possible D gene TRBD1, 6 bases. The ends were cut back, 2 bases at V and 7 bases at J, with 9 bases in the middle. CDR1 MNHNS and CDR2 SASEGT come from the germline V gene. This CDR3 comprises 13 residues. CDR3 residues: CASSERGTQPQHF. CDR3 in DNA: TGTGCCAGCAGTGAAAGGGGGACCCAGCCCCAGCATTTT.

The chain uses TRBV7-8 and TRBJ1-1; D is undetermined. Germline loops: CDR1 SGHVS, CDR2 FQNEAQ. CDR3 size: 15 residues. V was shortened by 4 bases and J by 0 bases, with 12 bases between the two germline ends. CDR3: CASSSLRVVNTEAFF. The CDR3 bases are TGTGCCAGCAGCTCACTCCGGGTTGTGAACACTGAAGCTTTCTTT. The full variable domain, its missing parts supplied by reference TRBV7-8 and TRBJ1-1, is GAGVSQSPRYKVAKRGQDVALRCDPISGHVSLFWYQQALGQGPEFLTYFQNEAQLDKSGLPSDRFFAERPEGSVSTLKIQRTQQEDSAVYLCASSSLRVVNTEAFFGQGTRLTVV.

This clonotype was counted between two and nine times. J is TRBJ2-7 and V is TRBV30; a weak D match, TRBD2 (6 bases). V was clipped by 4 bases and J by 7 bases, with 14 bases between them. This CDR3 comprises 12 residues. Germline V lookup: CDR1 GTSNPN, CDR2 SVGIG (reference sequence). The CDR3 DNA sequence: TGTGCCTGGAATGGGGGGATGAGAGAGCAGTACTTC. As protein: CAWNGGMREQYF.

This clonotype was observed a handful of times. This sequence joins TRBV7-9 and TRBJ2-1, with TRBD1 matching over 9 bases. The CDR3 is 13 amino acids. Germline assignment: CDR1 SEHNR and CDR2 FQNEAQ (reference sequence). V lost 4 bases and J lost 6; bases outside the gene matches: 1. For the CDR3, the DNA is TGTGCCAGCAGCTGGGGACAGGGCAATGAGCAGTTCTTC. Translated: CASSWGQGNEQFF.

This clonotype was detected a few times. The chain employs TRBV6-2 or TRBV6-3 and TRBJ2-3, with D uncertain. The CDR3 is made up of 13 amino acids. The V gene's germline CDR1 is MNHEY and CDR2 SVGEGT. The germline V and J ends were trimmed by 2 bases and 5 bases, with 8 bases remaining between them. The CDR3: CASSYGVRDTQYF. DNA of the CDR3: TGTGCCAGCAGTTACGGGGTACGAGATACGCAGTATTTT.

The rearrangement joins TRBV4-2 to TRBJ2-1, with 8 nucleotides matching TRBD2. The CDR3 spans 16 residues. With V trimmed by 2 bases and J by 10 bases, 13 bases remained unmatched. Looked up from germline, CDR1 is LGHNA and CDR2 is YNFKEQ. In DNA form, the CDR3 reads TGTGCCAGCAGCCAACCCGGGACTAGGAACGGAGGCGAGCAGTTCTTC. Protein sequence: CASSQPGTRNGGEQFF.

This clonotype was seen a handful of times. The chain carries TRBV5-1 and TRBJ1-2; possibly TRBD1 for D (5 bases). The V gene lost 4 bases and the J gene lost 5 bases, with 15 bases spanning the gap. The CDR3 loop spans 14 amino acids. Germline CDR1 is SGHRS and CDR2 is YFSETQ. Written as DNA, the CDR3 is TGCGCCAGCAGCGCCGGGACCTCTGGATATGGCTACACCTTC. Protein sequence: CASSAGTSGYGYTF.

The rearrangement links TRBV2 to TRBJ2-3, with TRBD1 identical over 9 bases. Germline V gene data show CDR1 as SNHLY and CDR2 as FYNNEI. The CDR3 totals 15 residues. Trimming cost V 8 bases and J 6 bases; bases outside gene matches: 12. The CDR3 DNA is TGTGCCAGCCTTCGGGGCGGACAGGGGCTGGATACGCAGTATTTT. Translated, it gives CASLRGGQGLDTQYF.

This clonotype was recorded a few times. V usage is TRBV18 and J usage is TRBJ1-2; D may be TRBD1 (5 bases). CDR3 length equals 15 residues. Germline V CDR1 and CDR2: KGHSH, LQKENI. With 4 bases removed from V and 8 bases from J, the gap between germline ends came to 20 bases. In DNA form, the CDR3 reads TGTGCCAGCTCACTTCGGACATCCGTGCAGGAGGGCTACACCTTC. It translates to CASSLRTSVQEGYTF.

A few counts support this clonotype. The V and J genes are TRBV6-1 and TRBJ2-1, with 8 bases matching TRBD2. V lost 5 bases and J lost 2; bases outside the gene matches: 5. Germline CDR1 is MNHNS and CDR2 is SASEGT. This CDR3 region has 15 residues. The CDR3 sequence: CASSISGAAYNEQFF. The DNA for the CDR3 is TGTGCCAGCAGTATTAGCGGGGCGGCCTACAATGAGCAGTTCTTC.